Listed below are T cell receptor beta chains from one sample, sequenced in a study of blood T cell repertoires in COVID-19. Assay used: immunoSEQ multiplex PCR; TCRdb lists only in-frame clones, some missing. The sample includes hundreds of thousands of clones, 84% seen only once; the top ten take 4.1%. The sample comprised PBMCs or T cells enriched from blood (not recorded which). Source of these receptors: a man under 40 with acute COVID-19. CDR3s include the opening cysteine and the closing phenylalanine or tryptophan. A D gene is named only where the DNA matches it firmly. Size values are once, few and many counts, or a class for expanded clones, and some rows have none.

>TRBJ2-1|once|NA|TRBV4-1
CASSQAASQVGQFF
TGCGCCAGCAGCCAAGCAGCTAGCCAAGTCGGGCAGTTCTTC
>TRBJ1-2|NA|TRBD1|TRBV5-1
CASSLAGQGASGYTF
TGCGCCAGCAGCTTGGCTGGACAGGGGGCGAGTGGCTACACCTTC
>TRBJ1-5|NA|NA|TRBV18
CASSGEYQPQHF
TGTGCCAGCTCTGGAGAGTATCAGCCCCAGCATTTT
>TRBJ1-3|NA|NA|TRBV19
CASSHRGAGNTIYF
TGTGCCAGTAGCCATCGGGGGGCTGGAAACACCATATATTTT
>TRBJ1-2|NA|NA|TRBV20-1
CSASFVRGGLYGYTF
TGCAGTGCTAGTTTTGTCCGGGGGGGCCTCTATGGCTACACCTTC
>TRBJ2-2|NA|TRBD2|TRBV4-3
CASSQGPSGVDTGELFF
TGCGCCAGCAGCCAAGGTCCTAGCGGGGTAGACACCGGGGAGCTGTTTTTT
>TRBJ1-1|NA|NA|TRBV6-1
CASSEAFGVSTEAFF
TGTGCCAGCAGTGAGGCCTTCGGGGTAAGCACTGAAGCTTTCTTT
>TRBJ1-6|NA|TRBD1|TRBV3-1/TRBV3-2
CASSPTGENSPLHF
TGTGCCAGCAGTCCTACAGGGGAGAATTCACCCCTCCACTTT
>TRBJ2-2|NA|TRBD1|TRBV3-1/TRBV3-2
CASSPWGQSGELFF
TGTGCCAGCAGCCCGTGGGGACAGTCCGGGGAGCTGTTTTTT
>TRBJ1-2|NA|TRBD1|TRBV27
CASSTTGVHGYTF
TGTGCCAGCAGTACTACAGGGGTACATGGCTACACCTTC
>TRBJ1-5|NA|NA|TRBV5-6
CASSLTVSNQPQHF
TGTGCCAGCAGCTTAACGGTTAGCAATCAGCCCCAGCATTTT
>TRBJ2-2|NA|TRBD1|TRBV6-5
CASSPDRDTGELFF
TGTGCCAGCAGTCCCGACAGGGACACCGGGGAGCTGTTTTTT
>TRBJ2-1|NA|NA|TRBV6-1
CASSGAPGVRYNEQFF
TGTGCCAGCAGTGGGGCCCCAGGGGTTCGCTACAATGAGCAGTTCTTC
>TRBJ2-4|NA|NA|TRBV19
CASSAADTVAKNIQYF
TGTGCCAGTTCTGCCGCGGACACTGTGGCCAAAAACATTCAGTACTTC
>TRBJ1-4|NA|NA|TRBV19
CASSIGRQTNEKLFF
TGTGCCAGTAGTATTGGGCGCCAGACTAATGAAAAACTGTTTTTT
>TRBJ1-1|NA|NA|TRBV6-5
CASSYSHQNTEAFF
TGTGCCAGCAGTTACTCACACCAGAACACTGAAGCTTTCTTT
>TRBJ1-1|NA|NA|TRBV5-1
CASSSTGVGTEAFF
TGCGCCAGCAGCTCAACAGGCGTGGGCACTGAAGCTTTCTTT
>TRBJ1-4|few|NA|TRBV11-2
CASSFQRGRGEKLFF
TGTGCCAGCAGCTTCCAGAGGGGCCGGGGGGAAAAACTGTTTTTT
>TRBJ2-5|NA|NA|TRBV18
CASSPSGQETQYF
TGTGCCAGCTCACCGTCGGGCCAAGAGACCCAGTACTTC
>TRBJ1-4|NA|NA|TRBV4-1
CASSQTETNEKLFF
TGCGCCAGCAGTCAGACAGAGACTAATGAAAAACTGTTTTTT
>TRBJ1-2|NA|NA|TRBV28
CASSIQGQTVGYTF
TGTGCCAGCAGTATCCAGGGACAAACGGTGGGCTACACCTTC
>TRBJ1-3|NA|NA|TRBV5-1
CASSLETFSGNTIYF
TGCGCCAGCAGCTTGGAGACATTCTCTGGAAACACCATATATTTT
>TRBJ1-4|NA|TRBD1|TRBV19
CASSVGTAEGEKLFF
TGTGCCAGTAGTGTCGGGACAGCCGAGGGTGAAAAACTGTTTTTT
>TRBJ1-1|NA|NA|TRBV29-1
CSVGDRNTEAFF
TGCAGCGTTGGAGACAGGAACACTGAAGCTTTCTTT
>TRBJ2-5|NA|NA|TRBV4-2
CASSQEASHQETQYF
TGTGCCAGCAGCCAAGAGGCTAGCCACCAAGAGACCCAGTACTTC
>TRBJ2-1|once|TRBD2|TRBV5-4
CASSLGLSGRESEQFF
TGTGCCAGCAGCTTAGGCCTTAGCGGGAGGGAGAGTGAGCAGTTCTTC
>TRBJ2-5|NA|NA|TRBV5-5
CASSLGPGYQETQYF
TGTGCCAGCAGCTTGGGTCCAGGGTACCAAGAGACCCAGTACTTC
>TRBJ2-1|NA|TRBD2|TRBV5-1
CASSLGLASDNEQFF
TGCGCCAGCAGCTTGGGACTAGCCTCCGACAATGAGCAGTTCTTC
>TRBJ1-6|NA|NA|TRBV29-1
CSAGSGDNSPLHF
TGCAGCGCAGGCAGCGGGGATAATTCACCCCTCCACTTT
>TRBJ1-2|NA|NA|TRBV6-5
CASESWAGLGYTF
TGTGCCAGTGAATCATGGGCGGGATTGGGCTACACCTTC
>TRBJ2-3|few|TRBD2|TRBV9
CASKKTSGGTDTQYF
TGTGCCAGCAAAAAGACTAGCGGGGGGACAGATACGCAGTATTTT
>TRBJ2-1|NA|NA|TRBV7-6
CASSLLPFQSPAVF
TGTGCCAGCAGCTTACTCCCGTTTCAGAGCCCAGCGGTCTTC
>TRBJ1-3|NA|NA|TRBV18
CASSRDGGENTIYF
TGTGCCAGCTCCCGAGACGGAGGGGAAAACACCATATATTTT
>TRBJ2-1|once|NA|TRBV19
CASSIGLATYNEQFF
TGTGCCAGTAGTATAGGTCTAGCGACGTACAATGAGCAGTTCTTC